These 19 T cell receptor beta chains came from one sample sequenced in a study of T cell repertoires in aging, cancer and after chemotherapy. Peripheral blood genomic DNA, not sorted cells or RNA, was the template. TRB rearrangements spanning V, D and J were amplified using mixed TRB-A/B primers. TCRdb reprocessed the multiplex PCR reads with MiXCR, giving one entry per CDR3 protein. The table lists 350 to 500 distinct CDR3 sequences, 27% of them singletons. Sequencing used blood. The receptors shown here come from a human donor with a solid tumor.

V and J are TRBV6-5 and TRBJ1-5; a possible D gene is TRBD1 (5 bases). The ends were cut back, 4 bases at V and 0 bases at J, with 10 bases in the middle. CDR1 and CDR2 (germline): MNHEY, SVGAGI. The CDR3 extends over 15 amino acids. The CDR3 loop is CASSFRRVSNQPQHF. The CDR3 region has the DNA TGTGCCAGCAGTTTCCGCAGGGTTAGCAATCAGCCCCAGCATTTT.

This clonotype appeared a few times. Here the CDR3 DNA reads TGTGCCAGCAGCTTATTCGGGGGAAGCAATCAGCCCCAGCATTTT. It specifies CASSLFGGSNQPQHF. This chain joins TRBV7-2 and TRBJ1-5; tentative D call: TRBD1 (5 bases). Germline V gene data show CDR1 as SGHTA and CDR2 as FQGNSA. V lost 2 bases, J lost 1 base, and 9 bases lay in between. This CDR3 has 15 amino acids.

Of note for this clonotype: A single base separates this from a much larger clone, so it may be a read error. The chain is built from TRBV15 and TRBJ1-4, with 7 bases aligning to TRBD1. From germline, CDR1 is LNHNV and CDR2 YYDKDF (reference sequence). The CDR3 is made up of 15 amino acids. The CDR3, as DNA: TGTGACACCAGCAGCGGACAGGACCCTATTGGAAAACTGTTTTTT. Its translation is CDTSSGQDPIGKLFF. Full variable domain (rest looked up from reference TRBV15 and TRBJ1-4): DAMVIQNPRYQVTQFGKPVTLSCSQTLNHNVMYWYQQKSSQAPKLLFHYYDKDFNNEADTPDNFQSRRPNTSFCFLDIRSPGLGDTAMYLCDTSSGQDPIGKLFFGSGTQLSVL.

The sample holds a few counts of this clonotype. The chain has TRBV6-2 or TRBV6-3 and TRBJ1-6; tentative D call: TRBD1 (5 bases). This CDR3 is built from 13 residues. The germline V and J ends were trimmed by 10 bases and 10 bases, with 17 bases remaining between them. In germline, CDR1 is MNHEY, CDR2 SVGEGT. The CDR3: CATVSGGSSPLHF. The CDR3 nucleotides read TGTGCCACCGTCTCGGGGGGATCCTCACCCCTCCACTTT.

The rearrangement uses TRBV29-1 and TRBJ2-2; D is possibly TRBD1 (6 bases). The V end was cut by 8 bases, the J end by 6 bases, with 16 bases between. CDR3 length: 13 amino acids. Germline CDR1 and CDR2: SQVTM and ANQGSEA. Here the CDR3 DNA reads TGCAGCACTGGAGGCAGGGGTCCCGGGGAGCTGTTTTTT. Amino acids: CSTGGRGPGELFF.

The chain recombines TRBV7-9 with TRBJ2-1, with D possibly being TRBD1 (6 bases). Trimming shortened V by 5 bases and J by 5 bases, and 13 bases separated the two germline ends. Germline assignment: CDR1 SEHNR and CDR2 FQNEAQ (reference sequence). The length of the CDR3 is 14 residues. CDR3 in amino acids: CASSLTQGNNEQFF. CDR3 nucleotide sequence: TGTGCCAGCAGCCTCACACAGGGAAACAATGAGCAGTTCTTC.

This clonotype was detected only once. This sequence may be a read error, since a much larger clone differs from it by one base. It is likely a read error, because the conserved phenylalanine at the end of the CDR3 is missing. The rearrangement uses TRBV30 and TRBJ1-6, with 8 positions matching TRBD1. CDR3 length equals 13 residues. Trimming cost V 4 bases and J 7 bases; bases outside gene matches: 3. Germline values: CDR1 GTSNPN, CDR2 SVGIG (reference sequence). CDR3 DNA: TGTGCCTGGAAGGGACAGGTCAATTCACCCCTCCACATT. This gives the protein CAWKGQVNSPLHI.

The CDR3 region has the DNA TGTGCCAGCAGCGGTTGCCCACTACCGGCGGGTGGCCAAGAGACCCAGTACTTC. This sequence encodes CASSGCPLPAGGQETQYF. This chain links TRBV21-1 with TRBJ2-5; the table's TRBD2 call for D was not verified on the DNA. TRBV21-1 is recorded as a pseudogene. This CDR3 region has 18 residues.

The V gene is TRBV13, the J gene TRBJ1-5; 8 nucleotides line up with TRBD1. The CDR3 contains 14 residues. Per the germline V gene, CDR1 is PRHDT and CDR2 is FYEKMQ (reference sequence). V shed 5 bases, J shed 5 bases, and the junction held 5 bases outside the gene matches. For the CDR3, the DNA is TGTGCCAGCAGCCCCGGACAGGGACATCAGCCCCAGCATTTT. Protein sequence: CASSPGQGHQPQHF.

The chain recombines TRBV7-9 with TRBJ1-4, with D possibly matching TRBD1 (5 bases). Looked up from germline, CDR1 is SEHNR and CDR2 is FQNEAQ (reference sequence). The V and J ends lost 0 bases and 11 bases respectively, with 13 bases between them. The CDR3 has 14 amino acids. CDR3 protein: CASSLARDAEKLFF. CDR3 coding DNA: TGTGCCAGCAGCTTAGCTCGGGACGCGGAGAAACTGTTTTTT.

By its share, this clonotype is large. The CDR3 reads CASSGQGANQPQHF. The CDR3 DNA follows: TGTGCCAGTAGTGGGCAGGGGGCGAATCAGCCCCAGCATTTT. The J gene is TRBJ1-5, the V gene TRBV19; 8 nucleotides match TRBD1. Germline CDR1 reads LNHDA; CDR2 reads SQIVND (reference sequence). The CDR3 extends over 14 amino acids. With 5 bases clipped from V and 4 bases from J, the junction kept 4 bases outside the gene matches.

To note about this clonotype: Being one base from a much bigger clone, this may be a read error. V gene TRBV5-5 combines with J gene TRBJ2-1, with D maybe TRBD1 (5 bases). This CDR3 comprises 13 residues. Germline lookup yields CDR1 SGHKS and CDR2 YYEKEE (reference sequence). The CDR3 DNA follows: TGTGCCAGCAGCTTGGACAGGTACAATAAGCAGTTCTTC. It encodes CASSLDRYNKQFF.

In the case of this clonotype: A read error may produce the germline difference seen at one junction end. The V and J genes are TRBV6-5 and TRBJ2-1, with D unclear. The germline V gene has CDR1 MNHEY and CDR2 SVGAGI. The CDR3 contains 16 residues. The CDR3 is CASTPHGNMGYNEQFF. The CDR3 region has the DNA TGTGCGAGCACCCCACATGGGAATATGGGTTACAATGAGCAGTTCTTC.

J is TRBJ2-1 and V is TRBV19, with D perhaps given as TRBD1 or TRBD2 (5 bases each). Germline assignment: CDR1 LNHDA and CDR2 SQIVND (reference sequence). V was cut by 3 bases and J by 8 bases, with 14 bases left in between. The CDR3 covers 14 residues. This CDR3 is CASSIGAIRDEQFF. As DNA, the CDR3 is TGTGCCAGTAGTATCGGGGCTATTAGGGATGAGCAGTTCTTC.

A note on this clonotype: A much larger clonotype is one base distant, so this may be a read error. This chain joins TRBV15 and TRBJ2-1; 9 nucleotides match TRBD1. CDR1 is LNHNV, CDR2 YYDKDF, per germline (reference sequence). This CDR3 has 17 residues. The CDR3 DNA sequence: TGTGCCACCAACAGAGATTCACCGGGACAGGGCATCAATGAGCAGTTCTTC. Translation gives CATNRDSPGQGINEQFF.

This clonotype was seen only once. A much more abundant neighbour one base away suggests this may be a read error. The CDR3 DNA sequence: TGTGCCAGAAGCTCTCGACCTGGACTCTACAATGAGCAGTTCTTC. The encoded protein is CARSSRPGLYNEQFF. The J gene is TRBJ2-1, the V gene TRBV5-1, with a possible D match to TRBD2 (5 bases). Looked up from germline, CDR1 is SGHRS and CDR2 is YFSETQ. This CDR3 is 15 amino acids long.

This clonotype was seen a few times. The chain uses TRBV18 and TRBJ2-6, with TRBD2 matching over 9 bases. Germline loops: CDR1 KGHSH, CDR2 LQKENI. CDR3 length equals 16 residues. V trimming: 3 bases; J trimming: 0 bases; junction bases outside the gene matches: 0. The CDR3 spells CASSPGLASGANVLTF. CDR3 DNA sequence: TGTGCCAGCTCACCGGGACTAGCCTCTGGGGCCAACGTCCTGACTTTC.

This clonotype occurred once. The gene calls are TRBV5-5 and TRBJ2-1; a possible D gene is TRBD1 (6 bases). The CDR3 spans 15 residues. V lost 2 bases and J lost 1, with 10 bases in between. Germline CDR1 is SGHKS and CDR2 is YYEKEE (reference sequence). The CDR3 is CASSFGTNSYNEQFF. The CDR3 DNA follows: TGTGCCAGCAGCTTCGGGACAAATTCCTACAATGAGCAGTTCTTC.

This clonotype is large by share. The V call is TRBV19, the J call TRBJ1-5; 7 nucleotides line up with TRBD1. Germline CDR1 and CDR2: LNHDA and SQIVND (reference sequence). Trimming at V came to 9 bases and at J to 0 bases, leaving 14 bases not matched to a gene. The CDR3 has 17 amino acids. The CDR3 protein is CASHTTGSPYSNQPQHF. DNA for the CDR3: TGTGCCAGCCACACGACAGGGAGTCCTTATAGCAATCAGCCCCAGCATTTT.